This T cell receptor (beta chain) emerged from a study of blood T cell repertoires in COVID-19. Study in general: The origin of the acute and convalescent COVID-19 samples was the United States, Italy and Spain. PBMCs, B-cell-depleted T cells, or T cells were the source of the cDNA or gDNA that made up the material.

Trimming pared 4 bases from V and 4 bases from J, leaving 10 bases between. Germline-derived CDR1 and CDR2 are MGHRA and YSYEKL. The CDR3 is 14 residues long. How the authors handled the data: Estimated nucleated cell counts came from reference gene primer amplification. TCRdb's table, derived via immunoSEQ multiplex PCR, lists solely in-frame clones and lacks some. V and J calls and clone size are those listed in that table; D and trimming were worked out from the DNA. The table shows roughly 200,000 clones, with roughly 81% occurring only once. Material: peripheral blood. The receptor comes from a woman of 80 years or more with acute or convalescent COVID-19. The chain uses TRBV4-1 and TRBJ1-4; possibly TRBD1 for D (6 bases). The CDR3 nucleotides read TGCGCCAGCAGCCCCTGGGACATTAATGAAAAACTGTTTTTT. Translating gives CASSPWDINEKLFF.